This note documents a single TCR beta chain sequence. Its antigen is currently unknown. An absence of ophthalmopathy progression within 18 months meant stable Graves' hyperthyroidism. V lost 2 bases to trimming and J lost 4 bases; unmatched junction nucleotides: 7. The CDR3 extends over 16 amino acids. Germline CDR1 reads SGHTA; CDR2 reads FQGNSA. This sample is drawn from a study of T cells in Graves' hyperthyroidism and ophthalmopathy. RNA transcripts served as the template for amplifying TCR beta CDR3 regions. The HTBI set primed first-round TCR CDR3 RT-PCR. TCRdb called the multiplex PCR reads again in MiXCR, with one record for every CDR3 protein. The sample consists of 600,000 or so distinct CDR3 sequences, 46% of them appearing once. General study points: Ophthalmopathy was separated from stable hyperthyroidism by a 13 V-J model. Blood also carried most thyroid clonotypes expanded above 0.001.

V usage is TRBV7-2 and J usage is TRBJ1-5; 8 nucleotides line up with TRBD1. This TCR came from a woman in her late teens or twenties with Graves' hyperthyroidism. The specimen sequenced was peripheral blood or thyroid tissue (not recorded which). The CDR3 coding sequence is TGTGCCAGCAGCTTAACCGGACAGGGAAGTAATCAGCCCCAGCATTTT. It yields the protein CASSLTGQGSNQPQHF.